The next 5 T cell receptor beta chains were all read from a single sample in a study of blood T cells in healthy people across ages. The use of a sample-barcoded 5' primer and a J-beta primer mix characterized a second PCR of about 7 to 12 cycles. A single record per CDR3 protein comes from TCRdb applying MiXCR to the 5' RACE reads. Among 1.2 million to 1.5 million distinct CDR3 sequences, 42% were seen once, and the ten largest hold roughly 7.9%. Sequencing used blood. These receptors were taken from a young woman in good health.

The V gene is TRBV20-1, the J gene TRBJ2-1; 12 positions agree with TRBD2. Per germline, CDR1 DFQATT and CDR2 SNEGSKA (reference sequence). This CDR3 has 13 amino acids. CDR3 DNA sequence: TGCAGGGGGGGACTAGCGGGCTCCTACGAGCAGTTCTTC. Encoded protein: CRGGLAGSYEQFF.

The chain carries TRBV7-9 and TRBJ1-5; perhaps TRBD1 as D (6 bases). This CDR3 spans 15 amino acids. Germline CDR1 and CDR2: SEHNR and FQNEAQ (reference sequence). V was shortened by 1 base and J by 4 bases, with 11 bases between the two germline ends. Written as DNA, the CDR3 is TGTGCCAGCAGCTTAGATGCAGGGACAAATCAGCCCCAGCATTTT. This translates into CASSLDAGTNQPQHF.

In nucleotides, the CDR3 is TGTGCCAGCAGCCAATCTTGGACAGGGGGCGCTCAGTATGGCTACACCTTC. Protein: CASSQSWTGGAQYGYTF. The rearrangement uses TRBV4-2 and TRBJ1-2; 11 positions agree with TRBD1. Germline V gene lookup returns CDR1 LGHNA and CDR2 YNFKEQ. This CDR3 is 17 amino acids long. V was pared by 2 bases and J by 5 bases, with 10 bases of the junction left unmatched.

This clonotype was observed many times. For the CDR3, the DNA is TGTGCCAGCACAAGCTCTCAAACCTACGAGCAGTACTTC. It translates to CASTSSQTYEQYF. This rearrangement joins TRBV2 to TRBJ2-7; unclear D gene. V was cut by 7 bases and J by 2 bases, with 12 bases left in between. The length of the CDR3 is 13 residues. The germline gives CDR1 SNHLY, CDR2 FYNNEI.

This clonotype was recorded a few times. The V and J genes are TRBV28 and TRBJ1-6; 8 bases fit TRBD1. V dropped 3 bases and J dropped 4; count of bases not matched to a gene: 11. Germline loops: CDR1 MDHEN, CDR2 SYDVKM. CDR3 length: 18 residues. CDR3 amino acids: CASSFLPHRQGYNSPLHF. DNA of the CDR3: TGTGCCAGCAGTTTCCTACCCCACCGACAGGGGTATAATTCACCCCTCCACTTT.